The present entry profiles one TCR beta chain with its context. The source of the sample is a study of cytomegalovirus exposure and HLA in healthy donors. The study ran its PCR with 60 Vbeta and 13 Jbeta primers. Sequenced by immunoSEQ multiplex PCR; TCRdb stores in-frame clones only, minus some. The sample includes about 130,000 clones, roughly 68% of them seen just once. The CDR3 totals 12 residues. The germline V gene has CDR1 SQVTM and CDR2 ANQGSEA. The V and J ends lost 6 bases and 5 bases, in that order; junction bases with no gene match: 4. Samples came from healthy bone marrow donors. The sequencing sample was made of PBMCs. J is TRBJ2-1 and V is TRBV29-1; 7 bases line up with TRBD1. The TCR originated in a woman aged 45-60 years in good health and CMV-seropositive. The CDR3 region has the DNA TGCAGCGTCAGACAGGGTGACAATGAGCAGTTCTTC. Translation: CSVRQGDNEQFF.